The source of this T cell receptor beta chain is a study of blood T cells in healthy people across ages. This clonotype has more than one count but fewer than ten. There were healthy Caucasian individuals from Russia, aged about 6 to 95, serving as donors. Each donor supplied roughly 9 milliliters of peripheral blood. The authors ran a second PCR of 7 to 11 cycles using a sample-barcoded 5' primer and a J-beta primer mix. MiXCR, run by TCRdb on the 5' RACE reads, gives a single entry per CDR3 protein. The sample holds 600,000 to 900,000 distinct CDR3 sequences, around a quarter seen once. The junction had 1 base not matched to a gene; V was cut back by 2 bases and J by 6 bases. The CDR3 covers 13 residues. Germline V gene lookup returns CDR1 SNHLY and CDR2 FYNNEI. In addition, the sample was reused for a study of T cells of mothers and their children.

The receptor comes from a boy aged 5-17 years in good health. The rearrangement joins TRBV2 to TRBJ2-7; 10 positions match TRBD2. Sequencing input: blood. Written as DNA, the CDR3 is TGTGCCAGCAGTGAACTAGCGGGGGTCGAGCAGTACTTC. Protein: CASSELAGVEQYF.